Each of the 10 T cell receptor beta chains below was sequenced from the same sample in a study of beta chain features in type 1 diabetes. Investigators reverse transcribed all isolated RNA, so they sequenced expressed TCRB transcripts. Profiled with immunoSEQ multiplex PCR; TCRdb holds only in-frame clones, not every one. The repertoire holds hundreds of thousands of clones, with approximately 10% as singletons. The sample taken for sequencing was naive CD4+ T cells from blood. Receptor source: a woman aged 18-29 years in good health.

The V gene is TRBV2, the J gene TRBJ1-6, with D possibly being TRBD1 (5 bases). The CDR3 covers 16 residues. V dropped 7 bases and J dropped 7 bases, with 20 bases sitting between them. CDR1 SNHLY and CDR2 FYNNEI come from the germline V gene. CDR3 protein: CASTRTGQTYNSPLHF. CDR3 sequence (DNA): TGTGCCAGCACGCGAACAGGCCAAACATACAATTCACCCCTCCACTTT. Complete variable domain (other parts from reference TRBV2 and TRBJ1-6): EPEVTQTPSHQVTQMGQEVILRCVPISNHLYFYWYRQILGQKVEFLVSFYNNEISEKSEIFDDQFSVERPDGSNFTLKIRSTKLEDSAMYFCASTRTGQTYNSPLHFGNGTRLTVT.

This clone has a handful of counts. This chain uses TRBV14 with TRBJ2-7; D uncertain. The CDR3 has 11 residues. The germline gives CDR1 SGHDN, CDR2 FVKESK. V was shortened by 2 bases and J by 7 bases, with 6 bases between the two germline ends. The CDR3 here is CASSQRLEQYF. As DNA, the CDR3 is TGTGCCAGCAGCCAAAGGTTGGAGCAGTACTTC.

This rearrangement joins TRBV7-3 to TRBJ2-3; weak D call: TRBD1 (6 bases). V was cut by 5 bases and J by 4 bases, with 7 bases left in between. CDR1 is SGHTA and CDR2 is FQGTGA in the germline V gene. CDR3 length: 12 residues. The CDR3 nucleotides read TGTGCCAGCAGCCCAGGGGCAGATACGCAGTATTTT. This encodes CASSPGADTQYF.

Points on this clone: The identical CDR3 is also encoded by other nucleotide sequences in the sample. The V gene is TRBV5-1, the J gene TRBJ2-1; tentatively, D is TRBD1 or TRBD2 (5 bases each). Trimming removed 2 bases from V and 5 bases from J, with 8 bases in between. In germline, CDR1 is SGHRS, CDR2 YFSETQ. This CDR3 is built from 13 residues. The CDR3 protein is CASSFGANNEQFF. Written as DNA, the CDR3 is TGCGCCAGCAGCTTCGGGGCCAACAATGAGCAGTTCTTC.

This clone has only a few counts. For the CDR3, the DNA is TGTGCCAGCAGCTTAGTGTCAGTCAGTGCCTGGGCCAAAAACATTCAGTACTTC. It is translated as CASSLVSVSAWAKNIQYF. The rearrangement links TRBV7-9 to TRBJ2-4; D not certain. CDR3 length: 18 residues. V lost 1 base, J lost 1 base, and 17 bases lay in between. From germline, CDR1 is SEHNR and CDR2 FQNEAQ (reference sequence).

This clone was picked up a small number of times. The chain recombines TRBV9 with TRBJ2-5; the D gene is possibly TRBD2 (7 bases). Germline V lookup: CDR1 SGDLS, CDR2 YYNGEE. This CDR3 is 14 amino acids long. The V end lost 2 bases, the J end lost 5 bases, and 13 bases lay between the germline ends. CDR3 region: CASSVRAGHETQYF. As DNA, the CDR3 is TGTGCCAGCAGCGTTCGAGCGGGACACGAGACCCAGTACTTC.

This chain links TRBV7-7 with TRBJ2-5, with 7 positions matching TRBD1. Germline V gives CDR1 SSHAT, CDR2 FNYEAQ (reference sequence). This CDR3 is 14 amino acids long. Trimming removed 3 bases from V and 1 base from J; junction bases left unmatched: 2. CDR3 bases: TGTGCCAGCAGCTTGGGGACAGCCCAAGAGACCCAGTACTTC. It codes for CASSLGTAQETQYF.

This clone has only a few counts. V gene TRBV7-9 combines with J gene TRBJ2-7; D remains ambiguous. Looked up from germline, CDR1 is SEHNR and CDR2 is FQNEAQ (reference sequence). With 5 bases removed from V and 2 bases from J, the gap between germline ends came to 13 bases. The CDR3 runs to 14 residues. CDR3 in DNA: TGTGCCAGCAGCGCTTCCGGGTCCCCCTACGAGCAGTACGTC. Translating it yields CASSASGSPYEQYV.

This clone was counted only a few times. This chain joins TRBV30 and TRBJ2-1, with D possibly TRBD1 on 6 matching bases. Trimming pared 2 bases from V and 0 bases from J, leaving 8 bases between. Germline lookup yields CDR1 GTSNPN and CDR2 SVGIG (reference sequence). This CDR3 contains 14 residues. As DNA, the CDR3 is TGTGCCTGGAGTAGAGGGGGCTCCTACAATGAGCAGTTCTTC. It encodes CAWSRGGSYNEQFF.

This clone was seen a handful of times. J is TRBJ1-5 and V is TRBV5-6; D not resolved. Germline CDR1 and CDR2: SGHDT and YYEEEE. Trimming took off 1 base at V and 4 bases at J, with 15 bases between the two ends. This CDR3 is built from 16 residues. The CDR3: CASSLWEGRQNQPQHF. CDR3 coding DNA: TGTGCCAGCAGCTTGTGGGAGGGTCGCCAAAATCAGCCCCAGCATTTT.